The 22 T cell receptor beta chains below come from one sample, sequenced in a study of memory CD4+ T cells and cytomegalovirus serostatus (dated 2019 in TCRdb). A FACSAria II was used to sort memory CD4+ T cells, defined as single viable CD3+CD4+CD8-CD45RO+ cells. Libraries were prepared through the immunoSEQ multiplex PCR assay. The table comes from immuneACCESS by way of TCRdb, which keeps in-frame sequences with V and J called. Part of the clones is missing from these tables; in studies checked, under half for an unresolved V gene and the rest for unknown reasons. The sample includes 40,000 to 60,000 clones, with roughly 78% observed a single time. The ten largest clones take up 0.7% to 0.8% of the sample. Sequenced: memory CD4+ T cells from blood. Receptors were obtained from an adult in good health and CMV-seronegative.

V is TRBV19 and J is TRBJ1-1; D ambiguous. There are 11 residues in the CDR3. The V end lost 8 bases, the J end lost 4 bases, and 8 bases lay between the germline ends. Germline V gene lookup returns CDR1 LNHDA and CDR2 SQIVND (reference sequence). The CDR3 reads CASSRGTEAFF. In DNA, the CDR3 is TGTGCCAGTTCCCGGGGCACTGAAGCTTTCTTT.

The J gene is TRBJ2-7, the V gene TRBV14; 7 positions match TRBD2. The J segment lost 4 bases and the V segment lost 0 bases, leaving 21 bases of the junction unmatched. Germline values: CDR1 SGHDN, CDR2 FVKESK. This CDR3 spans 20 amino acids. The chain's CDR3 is CASSQDVKWGSGGWGYEQYF. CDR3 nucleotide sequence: TGTGCCAGCAGCCAAGATGTAAAATGGGGTTCGGGAGGATGGGGTTACGAGCAGTACTTC.

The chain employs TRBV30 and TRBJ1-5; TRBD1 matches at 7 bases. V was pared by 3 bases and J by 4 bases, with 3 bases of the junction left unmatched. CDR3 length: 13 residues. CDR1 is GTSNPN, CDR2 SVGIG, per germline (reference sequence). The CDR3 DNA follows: TGTGCCTGGAGCCGACAGGGAAATCAGCCCCAGCATTTT. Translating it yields CAWSRQGNQPQHF.

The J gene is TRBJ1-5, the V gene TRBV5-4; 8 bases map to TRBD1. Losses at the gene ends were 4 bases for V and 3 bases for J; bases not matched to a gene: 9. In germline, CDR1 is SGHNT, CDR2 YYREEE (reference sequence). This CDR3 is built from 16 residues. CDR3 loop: CASSLYGQGSNQPQHF. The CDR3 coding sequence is TGTGCCAGCAGCCTATACGGACAGGGCTCCAATCAGCCCCAGCATTTT.

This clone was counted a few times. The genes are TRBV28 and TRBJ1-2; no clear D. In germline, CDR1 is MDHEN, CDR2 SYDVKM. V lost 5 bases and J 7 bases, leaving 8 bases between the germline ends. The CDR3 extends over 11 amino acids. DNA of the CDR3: TGTGCCAGCAGTCTTAAGCGTGGCTACACCTTC. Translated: CASSLKRGYTF.

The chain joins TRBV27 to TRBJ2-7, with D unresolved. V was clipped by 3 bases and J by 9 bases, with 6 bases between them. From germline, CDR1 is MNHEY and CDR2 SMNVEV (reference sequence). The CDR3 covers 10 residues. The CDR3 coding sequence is TGTGCCAGCAGTTTCTCCGTGCAGTACTTC. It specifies CASSFSVQYF.

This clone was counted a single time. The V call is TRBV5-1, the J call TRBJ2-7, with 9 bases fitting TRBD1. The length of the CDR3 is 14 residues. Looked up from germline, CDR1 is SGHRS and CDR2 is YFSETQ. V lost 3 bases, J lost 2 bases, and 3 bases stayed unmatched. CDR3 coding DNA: TGCGCCAGCAGCTGGGGACAGGGTCCCTACGAGCAGTACTTC. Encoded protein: CASSWGQGPYEQYF.

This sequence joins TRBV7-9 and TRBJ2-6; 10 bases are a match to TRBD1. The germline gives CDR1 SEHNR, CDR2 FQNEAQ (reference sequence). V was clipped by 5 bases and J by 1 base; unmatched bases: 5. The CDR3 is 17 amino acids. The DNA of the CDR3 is TGTGCCAGCAGCCCCGGGACAGGGGAGTCTGGGGCCAACGTCCTGACTTTC. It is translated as CASSPGTGESGANVLTF.

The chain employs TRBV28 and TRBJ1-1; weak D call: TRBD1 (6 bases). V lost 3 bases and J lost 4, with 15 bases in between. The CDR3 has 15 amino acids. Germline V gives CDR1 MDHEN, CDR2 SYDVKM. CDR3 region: CASSLHGGQATEAFF. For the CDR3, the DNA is TGTGCCAGCAGTTTGCATGGGGGCCAGGCCACTGAAGCTTTCTTT.

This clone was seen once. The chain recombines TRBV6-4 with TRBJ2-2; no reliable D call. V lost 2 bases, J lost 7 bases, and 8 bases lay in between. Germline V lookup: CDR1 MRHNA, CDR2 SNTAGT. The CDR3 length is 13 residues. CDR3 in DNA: TGTGCCAGCAGTGACGCCCGGCGCGGGGAGCTGTTTTTT. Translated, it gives CASSDARRGELFF.

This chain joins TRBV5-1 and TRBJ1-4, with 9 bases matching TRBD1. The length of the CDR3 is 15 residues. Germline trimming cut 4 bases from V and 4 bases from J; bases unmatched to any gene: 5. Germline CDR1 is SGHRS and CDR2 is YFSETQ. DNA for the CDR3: TGCGCCAGCAGCGCATCGGGACAGGGTAATGAAAAACTGTTTTTT. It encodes CASSASGQGNEKLFF.

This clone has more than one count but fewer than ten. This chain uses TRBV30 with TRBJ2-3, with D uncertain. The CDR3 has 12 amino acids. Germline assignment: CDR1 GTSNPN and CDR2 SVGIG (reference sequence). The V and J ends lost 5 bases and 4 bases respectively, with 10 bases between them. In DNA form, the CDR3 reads TGTGCCTGGGCCCCAAGGGCAGATACGCAGTATTTT. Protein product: CAWAPRADTQYF. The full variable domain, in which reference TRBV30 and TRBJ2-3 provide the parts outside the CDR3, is SQTIHQWPATLVQPVGSPLSLECTVEGTSNPNLYWYRQAAGRGLQLLFYSVGIGQISSEVPQNLSASRPQDRQFILSSKKLLLSDSGFYLCAWAPRADTQYFGPGTRLTVL.

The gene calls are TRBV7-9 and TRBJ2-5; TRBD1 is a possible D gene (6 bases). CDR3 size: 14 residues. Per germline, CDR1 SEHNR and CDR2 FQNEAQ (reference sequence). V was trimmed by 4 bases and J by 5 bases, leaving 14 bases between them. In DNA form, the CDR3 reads TGTGCCAGCAGCTCATACAGGGATCGCGAGACCCAGTACTTC. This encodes CASSSYRDRETQYF. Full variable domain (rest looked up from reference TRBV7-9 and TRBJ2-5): DTGVSQNPRHKITKRGQNVTFRCDPISEHNRLYWYRQTLGQGPEFLTYFQNEAQLEKSRLLSDRFSAERPKGSFSTLEIQRTEQGDSAMYLCASSSYRDRETQYFGPGTRLLVL.

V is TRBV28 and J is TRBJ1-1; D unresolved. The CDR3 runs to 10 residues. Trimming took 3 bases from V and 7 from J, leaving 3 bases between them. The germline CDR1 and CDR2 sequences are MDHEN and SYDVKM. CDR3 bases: TGTGCCAGCAGTTTGGGTGAAGCTTTCTTT. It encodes CASSLGEAFF.

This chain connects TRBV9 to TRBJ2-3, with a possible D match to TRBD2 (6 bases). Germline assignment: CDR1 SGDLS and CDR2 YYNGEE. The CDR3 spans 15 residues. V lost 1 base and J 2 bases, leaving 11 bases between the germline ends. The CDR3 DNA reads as TGTGCCAGCAGCGTACTAGGAGGGATCACAGATACGCAGTATTTT. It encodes CASSVLGGITDTQYF. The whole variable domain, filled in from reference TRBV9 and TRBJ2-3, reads DSGVTQTPKHLITATGQRVTLRCSPRSGDLSVYWYQQSLDQGLQFLIQYYNGEERAKGNILERFSAQQFPDLHSELNLSSLELGDSALYFCASSVLGGITDTQYFGPGTRLTVL.

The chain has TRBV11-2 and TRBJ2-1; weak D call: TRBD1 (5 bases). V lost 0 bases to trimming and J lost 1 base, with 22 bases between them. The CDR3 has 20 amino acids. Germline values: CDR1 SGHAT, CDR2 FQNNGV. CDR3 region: CASSLEGVVGRYGSYNEQFF. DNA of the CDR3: TGTGCCAGCAGCTTAGAAGGGGTAGTCGGTCGGTATGGTTCCTACAATGAGCAGTTCTTC.

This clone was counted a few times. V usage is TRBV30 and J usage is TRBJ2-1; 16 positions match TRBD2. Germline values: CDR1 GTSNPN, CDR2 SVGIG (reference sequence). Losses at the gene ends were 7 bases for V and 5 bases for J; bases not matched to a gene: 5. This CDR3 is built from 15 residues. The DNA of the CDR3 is TGTGCCTCCGGGACTAGCGGGGGGGCCGACAATGAGCAGTTCTTC. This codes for CASGTSGGADNEQFF.

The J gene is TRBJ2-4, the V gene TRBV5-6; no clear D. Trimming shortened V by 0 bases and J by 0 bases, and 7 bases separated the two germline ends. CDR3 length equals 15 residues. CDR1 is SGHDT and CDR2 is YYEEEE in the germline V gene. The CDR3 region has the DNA TGTGCCAGCAGCTTGGCGGCCCTAGCCAAAAACATTCAGTACTTC. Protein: CASSLAALAKNIQYF.

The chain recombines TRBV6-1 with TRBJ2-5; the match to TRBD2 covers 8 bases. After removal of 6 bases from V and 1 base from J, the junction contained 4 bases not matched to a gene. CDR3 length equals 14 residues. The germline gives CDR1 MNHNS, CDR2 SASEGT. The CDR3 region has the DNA TGTGCCAGCAGGATAGCGGGGCCCCAAGAGACCCAGTACTTC. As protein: CASRIAGPQETQYF.

The CDR3 nucleotides read TGTGCCAGCAGTTTCAGGGGACAGGAACGGAATCAGCCCCAGCATTTT. This codes for CASSFRGQERNQPQHF. This chain connects TRBV28 to TRBJ1-5, with 8 bases fitting TRBD1. V shed 3 bases, J shed 4 bases, and the junction held 8 bases outside the gene matches. Germline values: CDR1 MDHEN, CDR2 SYDVKM. This CDR3 contains 16 residues.

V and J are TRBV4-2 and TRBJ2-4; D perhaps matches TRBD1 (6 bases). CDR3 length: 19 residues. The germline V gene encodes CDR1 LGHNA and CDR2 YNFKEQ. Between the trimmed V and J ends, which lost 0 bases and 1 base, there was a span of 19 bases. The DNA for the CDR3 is TGTGCCAGCAGCCAAGATACCTCAACAGGAACAGGGGCCAAAAACATTCAGTACTTC. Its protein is CASSQDTSTGTGAKNIQYF.

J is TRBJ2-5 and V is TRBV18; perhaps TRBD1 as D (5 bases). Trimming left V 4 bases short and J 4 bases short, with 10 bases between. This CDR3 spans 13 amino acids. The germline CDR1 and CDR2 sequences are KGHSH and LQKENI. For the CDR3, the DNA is TGTGCCAGCTCACTGGACACGGGAGAGACCCAGTACTTC. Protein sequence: CASSLDTGETQYF. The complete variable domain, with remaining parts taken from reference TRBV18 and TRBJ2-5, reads NAGVMQNPRHLVRRRGQEARLRCSPMKGHSHVYWYRQLPEEGLKFMVYLQKENIIDESGMPKERFSAEFPKEGPSILRIQQVVRGDSAAYFCASSLDTGETQYFGPGTRLLVL.